This T cell receptor (beta chain) originates from a study of blood T cells in healthy people across ages. Findings and caveats of the study: Lack of knowledge of donor CMV status possibly confounded expanded clonotype changes. Higher naive T cell percentage went strongly together with higher TCR beta diversity.

Germline V lookup: CDR1 MNHEY, CDR2 SMNVEV (reference sequence). The CDR3 sequence is 12 residues long. Remarks on this clonotype: What it recognizes is unknown.

A second PCR of 7 to 11 cycles used a sample-barcoded 5' primer and a J-beta primer mix. TCRdb processed the 5' RACE reads anew with MiXCR; each CDR3 protein has one entry. The sample contains about 640,000 distinct CDR3 sequences, 58% of which appear only once. Each donor was a healthy Caucasian individual from Russia, aged about 6 to 100. Sample: blood. This TCR was recovered from a man in his sixties in good health. This rearrangement joins TRBV27 to TRBJ2-4; D is perhaps TRBD2 (7 bases). The closer fit of TRBJ2-7 to the DNA end suggests the J call may be wrong. The CDR3 coding sequence is TGTGCCAGCAGTTTCGGGGGGCTCGAGCAGTACTTC. This encodes CASSFGGLEQYF.